One and the same sample provided the 3 T cell receptor beta chains below, sequenced in a study of tumor-infiltrating lymphocytes in primary liver carcinoma. Starting material for RNA and DNA co-extraction consisted of about 19-32 mg of unsorted bulk tissue. The investigators made TCR beta cDNA from about 510 ng total RNA, using a constant-region primer. Three nested multiplex PCR rounds, a slightly modified ARM-PCR method, built the TCR beta libraries. PCR rounds one and two used TRBV1-TRBV30 forward primers with a C-beta reverse primer for roughly 10 cycles each. TCRdb independently ran MiXCR on the multiplex PCR reads; one entry per CDR3 protein. The table records roughly 190,000 distinct CDR3 sequences, just under 85% of them present only once. What was sequenced was tumor tissue from primary liver carcinoma. The receptors were sampled from a man aged 40-49 years with primary liver carcinoma and hepatitis B virus infection.

As for this clonotype: The limits of the CDR3 on the DNA are not certain, so only TCRdb's listed CDR3 is given. This chain connects TRBV28 to TRBJ2-4; the table's D call, TRBD2, has no DNA check behind it. CDR1 is MDHEN and CDR2 is SYDVKM in the germline V gene. The CDR3 has 13 amino acids, counting both end residues. The chain's CDR3 is CASSLFAGGIQYF.

As for this clonotype: One junction end disagrees with the germline gene, perhaps due to a read error. The chain joins TRBV11-2 to TRBJ1-4; TRBD1 is a possible D gene (6 bases). CDR1 and CDR2 from the germline V gene are SGHAT and FQNNGV. The CDR3 has 14 amino acids. The CDR3: CVSSLDMGGLRLFF. Here the CDR3 DNA reads TGTGTCAGCAGCTTAGATATGGGGGGGCTCAGGCTGTTTTTT.

This clonotype is a singleton in its sample. The germline gene is not matched at one end of the junction; a read error may be the cause. The chain's CDR3 is CATSRTSDTRELFF. In nucleotides, the CDR3 is TGTGCCACCAGCAGGACTAGCGACACCAGGGAGCTGTTTTTT. This chain connects TRBV15 to TRBJ2-2; 8 nucleotides line up with TRBD2. Looked up from germline, CDR1 is LNHNV and CDR2 is YYDKDF (reference sequence). The CDR3 totals 14 residues.